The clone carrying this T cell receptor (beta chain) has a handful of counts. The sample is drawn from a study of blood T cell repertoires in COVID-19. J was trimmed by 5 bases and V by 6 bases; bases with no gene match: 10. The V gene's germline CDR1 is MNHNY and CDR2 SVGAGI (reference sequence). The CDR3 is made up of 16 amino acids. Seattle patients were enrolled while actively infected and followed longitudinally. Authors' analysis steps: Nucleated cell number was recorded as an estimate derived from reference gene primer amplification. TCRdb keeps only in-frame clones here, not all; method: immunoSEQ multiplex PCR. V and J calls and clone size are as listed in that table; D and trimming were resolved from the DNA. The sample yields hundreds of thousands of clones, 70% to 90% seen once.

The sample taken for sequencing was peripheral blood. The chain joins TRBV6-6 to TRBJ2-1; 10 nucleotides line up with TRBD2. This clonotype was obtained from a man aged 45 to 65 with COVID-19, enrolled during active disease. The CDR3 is CASSRSLAGRNNEQFF. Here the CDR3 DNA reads TGTGCCAGCAGCCGATCACTAGCGGGACGAAACAATGAGCAGTTCTTC.